The 25 T cell receptor beta chains below were found in one sample sequenced in a study of T-cell reconstitution after alpha-beta-depleted transplantation in children. Unique molecular identifiers were built into the TCRbeta library. TCRdb redid the calling of the PCR reads with MiXCR, one entry per CDR3 protein. The repertoire holds approximately 44,000 distinct CDR3 sequences, with around 5.9% as singletons. The specimen comprised PBMCs, mostly from graft donor cells, sampled 60 days after TCRalphabeta/CD19-depleted stem cell transplant. The origin of the receptors is a female patient aged 2 to 10 who had a stem cell transplant for aplastic anemia, so the T cells may come from the graft donor.

This clonotype was counted at least ten times. V usage is TRBV15 and J usage is TRBJ2-5; D remains ambiguous. The CDR3 length is 13 residues. Trimming cost V 5 bases and J 5 bases, with 12 bases left between them. Germline loops: CDR1 LNHNV, CDR2 YYDKDF (reference sequence). The chain's CDR3 is CATSSQRTETQYF. CDR3 DNA: TGTGCCACCAGCTCTCAGCGAACTGAGACCCAGTACTTC.

The table lists this clonotype with many counts. This chain connects TRBV11-2 to TRBJ2-4; perhaps TRBD1 as D (5 bases). V was shortened by 4 bases and J by 2 bases, with 15 bases between the two germline ends. The CDR3 has 16 amino acids. Per the germline V gene, CDR1 is SGHAT and CDR2 is FQNNGV. CDR3 sequence (DNA): TGTGCCAGCAGCTCTCAGGGTGGCTATTCCAAAAACATTCAGTACTTC. It codes for CASSSQGGYSKNIQYF. Together with reference TRBV11-2 and TRBJ2-4, the CDR3 gives the full variable domain: EAGVAQSPRYKIIEKRQSVAFWCNPISGHATLYWYQQILGQGPKLLIQFQNNGVVDDSQLPKDRFSAERLKGVDSTLKIQPAKLEDSAVYLCASSSQGGYSKNIQYFGAGTRLSVL.

As DNA, the CDR3 is TGTGCCATAAAGACCCTTTGGGAGCAGTACGTC. Translation gives CAIKTLWEQYV. The rearrangement joins TRBV28 to TRBJ2-7; D not certain. Germline V gene sequence: CDR1 MDHEN, CDR2 SYDVKM. Between the trimmed V and J ends, which lost 10 bases and 7 bases, there was a span of 14 bases. CDR3 length: 11 amino acids.

This clonotype has only a few counts. V is TRBV24-1 and J is TRBJ2-2; the match to TRBD1 covers 8 bases. The ends lost 3 bases at V and 4 bases at J; junction bases unmatched: 6. The CDR3 extends over 16 amino acids. Germline V gene data show CDR1 as KGHDR and CDR2 as SFDVKD. CDR3 DNA sequence: TGTGCCACCAGTGATCACAGGGGGATTGTCACCGGGGAGCTGTTTTTT. Encoded protein: CATSDHRGIVTGELFF.

This clonotype was seen repeatedly, ten times or more. The CDR3 spells CSVEYGTRGGELFF. The CDR3 DNA is TGCAGCGTTGAATACGGGACTAGGGGCGGGGAGCTGTTTTTT. V gene TRBV29-1 combines with J gene TRBJ2-2, with 8 bases matching TRBD2. The ends lost 2 bases at V and 7 bases at J; junction bases unmatched: 6. The CDR3 totals 14 residues. Germline V lookup: CDR1 SQVTM, CDR2 ANQGSEA.

This clonotype was recorded many times. The J gene is TRBJ2-7, the V gene TRBV28; D is undetermined. From germline, CDR1 is MDHEN and CDR2 SYDVKM. Trimming pared 1 base from V and 6 bases from J, leaving 22 bases between. This CDR3 is 17 amino acids long. CDR3 sequence reads: CASSLLVRSDTMSEQYF. Here the CDR3 DNA reads TGTGCCAGCAGTTTATTAGTGCGGTCAGATACTATGTCCGAGCAGTACTTC.

In its sample, this clonotype was seen a few times. The chain carries TRBV11-2 and TRBJ2-5; D unresolved. Germline V gene sequence: CDR1 SGHAT, CDR2 FQNNGV. Trimming pared 5 bases from V and 7 bases from J, leaving 11 bases between. CDR3 size: 12 residues. Here the CDR3 reads CASSQTSGTQYF. The CDR3, as DNA: TGTGCCAGCAGCCAAACTTCGGGGACCCAGTACTTC.

This clonotype came up many times. The chain employs TRBV7-9 and TRBJ2-7; the D gene is possibly TRBD1 (6 bases). The CDR3 runs to 13 residues. The V and J ends lost 1 base and 11 bases respectively, with 15 bases between them. Per germline, CDR1 SEHNR and CDR2 FQNEAQ (reference sequence). The CDR3 here is CASSLGTVSYKYV. For the CDR3, the DNA is TGTGCCAGCAGCTTAGGGACAGTATCATATAAGTACGTC.

The sample holds many counts of this clonotype. This chain links TRBV11-2 with TRBJ2-3; a possible D gene is TRBD2 (7 bases). Trimming pared 1 base from V and 1 base from J, leaving 9 bases between. Germline V gene sequence: CDR1 SGHAT, CDR2 FQNNGV. This CDR3 has 15 residues. This CDR3 reads CASSLVGGRTDTQYF. CDR3 in DNA: TGTGCCAGCAGCTTAGTGGGGGGGCGCACAGATACGCAGTATTTT.

Ten or more counts support this clonotype. The rearrangement links TRBV4-1 to TRBJ2-7, with D uncertain. Germline assignment: CDR1 MGHRA and CDR2 YSYEKL. With 1 base removed from V and 0 bases from J, the gap between germline ends came to 7 bases. CDR3 length equals 14 residues. CDR3 in DNA: TGCGCCAGCAGCCAAGGCCCGAACTCCTACGAGCAGTACTTC. It translates to CASSQGPNSYEQYF.

This clonotype was seen repeatedly, ten times or more. The J gene is TRBJ2-1, the V gene TRBV20-1; possibly TRBD2 for D (6 bases). Per germline, CDR1 DFQATT and CDR2 SNEGSKA (reference sequence). V was trimmed by 3 bases and J by 10 bases, leaving 19 bases between them. The length of the CDR3 is 14 residues. DNA for the CDR3: TGCAGTGCTAGCCGGGACTCCCGGGTAGGGGAGCAGTTCTTC. It encodes CSASRDSRVGEQFF.

There are many counts of this clonotype. J is TRBJ1-2 and V is TRBV12-3 or TRBV12-4; no reliable D call. V shed 1 base and J shed 12 bases, with 9 bases lying between them. The CDR3 loop spans 11 amino acids. CDR3 nucleotide sequence: TGTGCCAGCAGTTTAGGGGGTTTTCACACCTTC. Translated, it gives CASSLGGFHTF.

This chain connects TRBV12-3 or TRBV12-4 to TRBJ1-1; D not resolved. The CDR3 runs 10 residues. Trimming shortened V by 3 bases and J by 6 bases, and 2 bases separated the two germline ends. CDR3 region: CASSFAEAFF. The CDR3 DNA follows: TGTGCCAGCAGTTTTGCTGAAGCTTTCTTT.

This clonotype showed up many times. V gene TRBV9 combines with J gene TRBJ1-1, with D perhaps matching TRBD1 (5 bases). This CDR3 has 15 amino acids. Germline V gene sequence: CDR1 SGDLS, CDR2 YYNGEE. V was cut by 2 bases and J by 0 bases, with 11 bases left in between. CDR3 protein: CASSVATALNTEAFF. CDR3 sequence (DNA): TGTGCCAGCAGCGTCGCGACAGCCTTGAACACTGAAGCTTTCTTT.

This clonotype was picked up many times. V usage is TRBV7-9 and J usage is TRBJ2-4, with D unresolved. The CDR3 contains 17 residues. V lost 5 bases to trimming and J lost 0 bases, with 17 bases between them. Germline V gene sequence: CDR1 SEHNR, CDR2 FQNEAQ (reference sequence). The CDR3 DNA is TGTGCCAGCAGCATAAGACAAGGGTCTGGAGCCAAAAACATTCAGTACTTC. Its protein product is CASSIRQGSGAKNIQYF.

This clonotype was detected ten times or more. In DNA form, the CDR3 reads TGTGCCAGCAGGCCGGGAGCGGGTAATGAGCAGTTCTTC. Residues: CASRPGAGNEQFF. This chain links TRBV6-2 or TRBV6-3 with TRBJ2-1; a possible D gene is TRBD2 (6 bases). Trimming took off 6 bases at V and 7 bases at J, with 13 bases between the two ends. The length of the CDR3 is 13 residues. The germline gives CDR1 MNHEY, CDR2 SVGEGT.

This clonotype was detected many times. The chain has TRBV5-1 and TRBJ2-1; D may be TRBD2 (6 bases). Trimming took 5 bases from V and 3 from J, leaving 12 bases between them. This CDR3 is built from 14 residues. CDR1 and CDR2 (germline): SGHRS, YFSETQ. CDR3 sequence reads: CASREAEGYNEQFF. DNA of the CDR3: TGCGCCAGCAGGGAAGCGGAGGGCTACAATGAGCAGTTCTTC.

The sample holds a few counts of this clonotype. The gene calls are TRBV5-1 and TRBJ2-2; D is possibly TRBD1 or TRBD2 (5 bases each). Trimming took 6 bases from V and 0 from J, leaving 12 bases between them. This CDR3 region has 15 residues. Germline assignment: CDR1 SGHRS and CDR2 YFSETQ. CDR3 nucleotides: TGCGCCAGCACACCCAGGGAGTCGAACACCGGGGAGCTGTTTTTT. This codes for CASTPRESNTGELFF.

This clonotype was picked up many times. The genes are TRBV5-6 and TRBJ2-5; tentative D call: TRBD2 (6 bases). CDR1 is SGHDT, CDR2 YYEEEE, per germline. The CDR3 has 13 residues. The ends were cut back, 4 bases at V and 5 bases at J, with 12 bases in the middle. CDR3 region: CASSGGTLETQYF. The CDR3 DNA is TGTGCCAGCAGCGGAGGGACGTTGGAGACCCAGTACTTC.

This clonotype was found many times. CDR3 DNA: TGTGCCAGCAGCTTAGTCAGCGGGAGGGAACACGAGCAGTACTTC. Its translation is CASSLVSGREHEQYF. The chain is built from TRBV7-2 and TRBJ2-7, with 10 nucleotides matching TRBD2. In germline, CDR1 is SGHTA, CDR2 FQGNSA. Losses at the gene ends were 1 base for V and 5 bases for J; bases not matched to a gene: 5. The length of the CDR3 is 15 residues.

This clonotype was found many times. The rearrangement joins TRBV20-1 to TRBJ2-3, with TRBD2 matching 10 bases. The CDR3 runs 15 residues. J gave up 2 bases and V 2 bases, and 4 bases lay outside the gene matches. The V gene's germline CDR1 is DFQATT and CDR2 SNEGSKA (reference sequence). The CDR3 sequence: CSARRLAGDTDTQYF. In DNA, the CDR3 is TGCAGTGCTAGACGTCTAGCGGGAGACACAGATACGCAGTATTTT.

This clonotype occurred many times. V gene TRBV20-1 combines with J gene TRBJ1-1; D unresolved. Germline CDR1 reads DFQATT; CDR2 reads SNEGSKA (reference sequence). V was cut by 2 bases and J by 3 bases, with 19 bases left in between. The CDR3 has 16 amino acids. The CDR3 sequence: CSARRFGRARDTEAFF. Written as DNA, the CDR3 is TGCAGTGCTAGAAGGTTCGGGAGGGCGCGGGACACTGAAGCTTTCTTT.

This clonotype was counted at least ten times. The CDR3 here is CASSWDTLGTEAFF. The CDR3 DNA is TGCGCCAGCAGCTGGGACACCTTGGGTACTGAAGCTTTCTTT. The J gene is TRBJ1-1, the V gene TRBV5-1; possible D gene TRBD1, 6 bases. The germline V gene encodes CDR1 SGHRS and CDR2 YFSETQ. Trimming left V 3 bases short and J 5 bases short, with 14 bases between. CDR3 length: 14 residues.

This clonotype was seen a handful of times. This chain joins TRBV14 and TRBJ1-1; 7 positions agree with TRBD1. The germline V gene has CDR1 SGHDN and CDR2 FVKESK. The CDR3 has 14 amino acids. The J segment lost 4 bases and the V segment lost 4 bases, leaving 6 bases of the junction unmatched. Written as DNA, the CDR3 is TGTGCCAGCAGCCTGACAGGGTCGGGCACTGAAGCTTTCTTT. It specifies CASSLTGSGTEAFF.

The table lists this clonotype with many counts. V gene TRBV3-1 combines with J gene TRBJ2-5, with 7 positions matching TRBD2. The CDR3 is made up of 13 amino acids. The J segment lost 4 bases and the V segment lost 1 base, leaving 0 bases of the junction unmatched. Germline V gene sequence: CDR1 LGHDT, CDR2 YNNKEL (reference sequence). The CDR3 region is CASSQGGGETQYF. Here the CDR3 DNA reads TGTGCCAGCAGCCAAGGGGGGGGAGAGACCCAGTACTTC.